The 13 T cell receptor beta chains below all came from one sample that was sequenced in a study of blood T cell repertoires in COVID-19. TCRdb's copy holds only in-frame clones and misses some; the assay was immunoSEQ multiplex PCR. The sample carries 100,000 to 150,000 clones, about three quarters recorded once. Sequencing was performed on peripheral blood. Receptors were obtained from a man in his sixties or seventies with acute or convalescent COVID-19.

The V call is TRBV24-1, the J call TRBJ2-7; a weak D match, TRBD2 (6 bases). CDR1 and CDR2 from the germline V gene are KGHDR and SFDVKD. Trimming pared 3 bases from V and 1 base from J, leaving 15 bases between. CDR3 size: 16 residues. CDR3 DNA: TGTGCCACCAGTGATCCTGCACGGGAGTCGTCCTACGAGCAGTACTTC. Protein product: CATSDPARESSYEQYF.

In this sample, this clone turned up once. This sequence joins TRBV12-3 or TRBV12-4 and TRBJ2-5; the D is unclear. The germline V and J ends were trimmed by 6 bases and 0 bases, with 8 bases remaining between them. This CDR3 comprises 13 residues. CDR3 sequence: CASRPTYQETQYF. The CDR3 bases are TGTGCCAGCAGACCTACGTACCAAGAGACCCAGTACTTC.

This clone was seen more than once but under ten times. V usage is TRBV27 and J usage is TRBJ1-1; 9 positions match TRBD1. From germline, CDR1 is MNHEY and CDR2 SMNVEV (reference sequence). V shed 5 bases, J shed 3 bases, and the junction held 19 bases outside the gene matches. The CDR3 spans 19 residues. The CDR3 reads CASSAAMGQGDGHYTEAFF. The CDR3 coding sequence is TGTGCCAGCAGTGCGGCGATGGGACAGGGCGATGGGCATTACACTGAAGCTTTCTTT.

The CDR3 DNA sequence: TGTGCCAGCTCACTAAACAGGGGCGGTTCACCCCTCCACTTT. It encodes CASSLNRGGSPLHF. This rearrangement joins TRBV18 to TRBJ1-6; 7 nucleotides line up with TRBD1. Germline V lookup: CDR1 KGHSH, CDR2 LQKENI. V lost 4 bases, J lost 9 bases, and 6 bases stayed unmatched. The CDR3 is made up of 14 amino acids. Full variable domain (outside the CDR3, taken from reference TRBV18 and TRBJ1-6): NAGVMQNPRHLVRRRGQEARLRCSPMKGHSHVYWYRQLPEEGLKFMVYLQKENIIDESGMPKERFSAEFPKEGPSILRIQQVVRGDSAAYFCASSLNRGGSPLHFGNGTRLTVT.

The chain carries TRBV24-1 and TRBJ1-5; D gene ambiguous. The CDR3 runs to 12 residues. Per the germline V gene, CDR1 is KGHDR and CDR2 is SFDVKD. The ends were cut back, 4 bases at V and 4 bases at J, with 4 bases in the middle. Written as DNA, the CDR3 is TGTGCCACCAGTGACCCAAATCAGCCCCAGCATTTT. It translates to CATSDPNQPQHF.

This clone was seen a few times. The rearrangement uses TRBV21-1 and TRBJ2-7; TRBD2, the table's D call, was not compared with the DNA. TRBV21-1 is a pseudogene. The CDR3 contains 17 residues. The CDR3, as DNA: TGTGCCAGCAGCAAAAGTACTAGCGGGAGGGTCTCCTACGAGCAGTACTTC. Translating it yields CASSKSTSGRVSYEQYF.

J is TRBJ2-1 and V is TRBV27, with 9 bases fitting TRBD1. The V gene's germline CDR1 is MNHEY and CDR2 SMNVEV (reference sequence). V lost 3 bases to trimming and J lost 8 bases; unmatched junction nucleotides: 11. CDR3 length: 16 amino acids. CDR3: CASSFSSGDRAYEQFF. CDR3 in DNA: TGTGCCAGCAGTTTTTCCTCCGGGGACAGGGCTTATGAGCAGTTCTTC.

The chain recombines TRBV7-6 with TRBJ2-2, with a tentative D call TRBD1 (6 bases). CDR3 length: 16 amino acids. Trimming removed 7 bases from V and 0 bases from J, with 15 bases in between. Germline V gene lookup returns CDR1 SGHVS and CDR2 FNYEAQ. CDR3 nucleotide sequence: TGTGCCAGCACCCCCGGACAGTTCGCGAACACCGGGGAGCTGTTTTTT. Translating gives CASTPGQFANTGELFF. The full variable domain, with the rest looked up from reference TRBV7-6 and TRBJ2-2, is GAGVSQSPRYKVTKRGQDVALRCDPISGHVSLYWYRQALGQGPEFLTYFNYEAQQDKSGLPNDRFSAERPEGSISTLTIQRTEQRDSAMYRCASTPGQFANTGELFFGEGSRLTVL.

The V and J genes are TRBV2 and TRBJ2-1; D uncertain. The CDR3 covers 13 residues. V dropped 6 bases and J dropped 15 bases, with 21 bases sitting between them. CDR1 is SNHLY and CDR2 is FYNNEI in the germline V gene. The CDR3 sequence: CASSTAEALRGFF. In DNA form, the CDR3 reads TGTGCCAGCAGCACCGCCGAGGCTCTCCGCGGGTTCTTC.

Written as DNA, the CDR3 is TGCGCCAGCAGCCAGGGGACAGGGGGAGACACCGGGGAGCTGTTTTTT. Translating gives CASSQGTGGDTGELFF. The chain uses TRBV4-3 and TRBJ2-2, with 11 bases matching TRBD1. CDR1 is LGHNA, CDR2 YSLEER, per germline. Germline trimming cut 3 bases from V and 3 bases from J; bases unmatched to any gene: 3. This CDR3 spans 16 amino acids.

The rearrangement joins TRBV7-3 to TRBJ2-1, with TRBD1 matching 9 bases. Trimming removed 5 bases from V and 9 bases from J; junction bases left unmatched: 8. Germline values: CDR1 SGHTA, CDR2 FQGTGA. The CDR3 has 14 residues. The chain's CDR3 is CASSPTGGKGEQFF. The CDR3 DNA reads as TGTGCCAGCAGCCCTACAGGGGGCAAGGGTGAGCAGTTCTTC.

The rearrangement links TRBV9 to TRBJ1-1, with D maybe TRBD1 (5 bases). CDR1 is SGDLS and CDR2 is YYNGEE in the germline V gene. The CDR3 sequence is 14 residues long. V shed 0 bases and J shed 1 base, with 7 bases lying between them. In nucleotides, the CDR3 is TGTGCCAGCAGCGTAGCCCAGGGGAACACTGAAGCTTTCTTT. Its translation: CASSVAQGNTEAFF.

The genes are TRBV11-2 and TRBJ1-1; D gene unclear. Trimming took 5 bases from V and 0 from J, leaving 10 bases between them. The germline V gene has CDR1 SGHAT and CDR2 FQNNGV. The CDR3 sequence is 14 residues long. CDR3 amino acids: CASSPIGLNTEAFF. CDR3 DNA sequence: TGTGCCAGCAGCCCGATCGGGTTGAACACTGAAGCTTTCTTT.